Each of the 14 T cell receptor beta chains below was sequenced from the same sample in a study of OX40 agonist ivuxolimab in advanced cancers. Sequencing was performed with immunoSEQ multiplex PCR; in TCRdb, only in-frame clones are kept and a portion is missing. The table has about 38,000 clones, approximately 80% seen once. Sample: CD4+ or CD8+ T cells sorted from blood, taken in a trial of the OX40 agonist ivuxolimab. Source of these receptors: an adult with an advanced solid tumor such as melanoma, head and neck, liver or kidney cancer.

The chain has TRBV5-1 and TRBJ2-2; D not certain. Trimming removed 4 bases from V and 1 base from J, with 8 bases in between. CDR1 is SGHRS, CDR2 YFSETQ, per germline. The CDR3 length is 14 residues. CDR3 residues: CASSPGRNTGELFF. The DNA of the CDR3 is TGCGCCAGCAGCCCAGGACGGAACACCGGGGAGCTGTTTTTT.

The genes are TRBV7-9 and TRBJ2-1, with 7 positions matching TRBD1. The CDR3 totals 17 residues. Germline trimming cut 1 base from V and 7 bases from J; bases unmatched to any gene: 13. The germline V gene has CDR1 SEHNR and CDR2 FQNEAQ (reference sequence). The CDR3 region is CASSLEATVQGWNEQFF. In nucleotides, the CDR3 is TGTGCCAGCAGCTTAGAGGCCACGGTACAGGGGTGGAATGAGCAGTTCTTC.

The chain couples TRBV9 to TRBJ1-1; D is undetermined. The CDR3 contains 14 residues. V was clipped by 0 bases and J by 0 bases, with 6 bases between them. The germline V gene has CDR1 SGDLS and CDR2 YYNGEE. CDR3 coding DNA: TGTGCCAGCAGCGTAGCGCCCTTGAACACTGAAGCTTTCTTT. It specifies CASSVAPLNTEAFF.

The chain carries TRBV7-6 and TRBJ1-4; D is unclear. V was shortened by 4 bases and J by 7 bases, with 4 bases between the two germline ends. Germline V lookup: CDR1 SGHVS, CDR2 FNYEAQ. The CDR3 runs 11 residues. CDR3 residues: CASSSGEKLFF. The DNA of the CDR3 is TGTGCCAGCAGCTCCGGTGAAAAACTGTTTTTT.

This clone came up a few times. The rearrangement joins TRBV15 to TRBJ1-2, with D perhaps TRBD1 (5 bases). From germline, CDR1 is LNHNV and CDR2 YYDKDF (reference sequence). V dropped 4 bases and J dropped 2 bases, with 8 bases sitting between them. This CDR3 is built from 13 residues. This CDR3 is CATSNQGNYGYTF. CDR3 nucleotides: TGTGCCACCAGCAACCAGGGAAACTATGGCTACACCTTC.

This chain links TRBV6-6 with TRBJ2-7; D not resolved. The V end lost 7 bases, the J end lost 3 bases, and 16 bases lay between the germline ends. The CDR3 length is 14 residues. The germline CDR1 and CDR2 sequences are MNHNY and SVGAGI (reference sequence). CDR3 sequence: CASTSDPTYYEQYF. The CDR3 nucleotides read TGTGCCAGCACCTCCGACCCCACCTACTACGAGCAGTACTTC.

The sample holds one count of this clone. The CDR3 protein is CASSPGGSNQPQHF. The CDR3 DNA sequence: TGTGCCAGCAGTCCAGGCGGTAGCAATCAGCCCCAGCATTTT. The chain has TRBV28 and TRBJ1-5; D is unresolved. Looked up from germline, CDR1 is MDHEN and CDR2 is SYDVKM. The V gene lost 5 bases and the J gene lost 0 bases, with 8 bases spanning the gap. The CDR3 runs 14 residues. The full variable domain, rest sourced from reference TRBV28 and TRBJ1-5, is DVKVTQSSRYLVKRTGEKVFLECVQDMDHENMFWYRQDPGLGLRLIYFSYDVKMKEKGDIPEGYSVSREKKERFSLILESASTNQTSMYLCASSPGGSNQPQHFGDGTRLSIL.

The rearrangement uses TRBV12-5 and TRBJ2-3, with TRBD1 matching over 11 bases. After removal of 1 base from V and 4 bases from J, the junction contained 1 base not matched to a gene. The germline V gene encodes CDR1 LGHNT and CDR2 FRNRAP. The CDR3 has 15 residues. CDR3: CASGLGTGGADTQYF. CDR3 bases: TGTGCTAGTGGTTTGGGGACAGGGGGCGCAGATACGCAGTATTTT.

The rearrangement uses TRBV7-7 and TRBJ2-3, with 9 bases that match TRBD1. V shed 5 bases and J 5 bases; nucleotides not matched to a gene: 8. From germline, CDR1 is SSHAT and CDR2 FNYEAQ (reference sequence). The CDR3 has 15 amino acids. In nucleotides, the CDR3 is TGTGCCAGCAGCCGCGGGACAGGGAAAGAAGATACGCAGTATTTT. This encodes CASSRGTGKEDTQYF.

This chain links TRBV30 with TRBJ1-1; TRBD1 aligns across 8 bases. V lost 2 bases, J lost 1 base, and 3 bases stayed unmatched. This CDR3 spans 14 amino acids. Looked up from germline, CDR1 is GTSNPN and CDR2 is SVGIG (reference sequence). The CDR3 DNA sequence: TGTGCCTGGAGTAGGGGGACAGGGAACACTGAAGCTTTCTTT. It codes for CAWSRGTGNTEAFF.

This clone came up a few times. The DNA of the CDR3 is TGCGCCAGCAGCTTTACTAGCGGGAGCCTATACGAGCAGTACTTC. Protein product: CASSFTSGSLYEQYF. The V gene is TRBV5-1, the J gene TRBJ2-7, with TRBD2 identical over 11 bases. The CDR3 runs to 15 residues. Germline CDR1 reads SGHRS; CDR2 reads YFSETQ. V was pared by 2 bases and J by 4 bases, with 5 bases of the junction left unmatched.

J is TRBJ2-6 and V is TRBV5-5; the D is unclear. V lost 4 bases and J lost 0, with 5 bases in between. The CDR3 has 14 residues. CDR1 is SGHKS, CDR2 YYEKEE, per germline (reference sequence). The CDR3 DNA reads as TGTGCCAGCAGCACCGACTCTGGGGCCAACGTCCTGACTTTC. It codes for CASSTDSGANVLTF.

V and J are TRBV28 and TRBJ2-7, with D maybe TRBD1 (6 bases). The germline V and J ends were trimmed by 3 bases and 6 bases, with 18 bases remaining between them. The CDR3 contains 15 residues. Germline CDR1 MDHEN, CDR2 SYDVKM. CDR3 region: CASSLGARAASEQYF. CDR3 nucleotide sequence: TGTGCCAGCAGTTTGGGGGCGAGGGCCGCAAGCGAGCAGTACTTC.

The chain has TRBV27 and TRBJ2-1, with 8 bases matching TRBD2. V was clipped by 4 bases and J by 6 bases; unmatched bases: 8. This CDR3 spans 15 amino acids. Germline lookup yields CDR1 MNHEY and CDR2 SMNVEV (reference sequence). DNA for the CDR3: TGTGCCAGCAGTTCCCCCGGGACTAGGCCCAATGAGCAGTTCTTC. Translating gives CASSSPGTRPNEQFF.